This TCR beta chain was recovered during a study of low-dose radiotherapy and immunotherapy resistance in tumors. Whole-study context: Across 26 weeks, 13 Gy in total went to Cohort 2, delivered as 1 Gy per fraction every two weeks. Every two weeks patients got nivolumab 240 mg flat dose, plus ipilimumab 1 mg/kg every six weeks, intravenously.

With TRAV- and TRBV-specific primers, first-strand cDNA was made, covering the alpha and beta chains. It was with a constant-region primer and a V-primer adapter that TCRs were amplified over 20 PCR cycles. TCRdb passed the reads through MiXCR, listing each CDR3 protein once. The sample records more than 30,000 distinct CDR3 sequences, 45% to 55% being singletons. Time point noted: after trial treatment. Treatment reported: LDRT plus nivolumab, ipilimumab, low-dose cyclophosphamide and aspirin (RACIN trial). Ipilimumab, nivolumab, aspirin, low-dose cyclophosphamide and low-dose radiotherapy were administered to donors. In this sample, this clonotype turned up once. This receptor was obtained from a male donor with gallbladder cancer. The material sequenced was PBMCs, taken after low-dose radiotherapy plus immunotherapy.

The CDR3 here is CASSEWDRGYEQYF. CDR3 DNA: TGTGCCAGCAGTGAGTGGGACAGGGGCTACGAGCAGTACTTC. The rearrangement uses TRBV2 and TRBJ2-7; TRBD1 aligns across 10 bases. V gave up 3 bases and J gave up 3 bases; unmatched junction bases: 2. CDR1 is SNHLY, CDR2 FYNNEI, per germline. The CDR3 contains 14 residues.